This T cell receptor beta chain was captured by sequencing in a study of shared clonotypes between healthy human individuals. Study-wide points: Non-shared clonotypes had lower generation probabilities than clonotypes shared by all four sorted-subset donors. The study sampled only blood, and tissue repertoires likely differ.

The CDR3 is made up of 17 amino acids. V dropped 0 bases and J dropped 4; count of bases not matched to a gene: 4. CDR1 and CDR2 from the germline V gene are SGDLS and YYNGEE. Terminally differentiated effector memory CD45RA+ cells were left out of the naive CD8 fraction, which was CD45RO-negative and positively selected for CCR7. Study donors comprised healthy, HIV-negative adults devoid of recent acute infection or vaccination. About this clone itself: Its antigen is unidentified.

The assay was immunoSEQ multiplex PCR, and TCRdb's table has in-frame clones only and misses some. The sample holds roughly 1,800,000 clones; over 85% are singletons and the top ten take 0.9% to 1.5%. The source of this sequence is a man between 18 and 29 years old in good health. The V and J genes are TRBV9 and TRBJ2-2; TRBD2 aligns across 12 bases. Sequenced input: naive CD8+ T cells sorted from blood. CDR3 DNA sequence: TGTGCCAGCAGCGTAGGACTAGCGGGAGTCGGCACCGGGGAGCTGTTTTTT. It encodes CASSVGLAGVGTGELFF. The variable domain in full, completed from reference TRBV9 and TRBJ2-2, reads DSGVTQTPKHLITATGQRVTLRCSPRSGDLSVYWYQQSLDQGLQFLIQYYNGEERAKGNILERFSAQQFPDLHSELNLSSLELGDSALYFCASSVGLAGVGTGELFFGEGSRLTVL.